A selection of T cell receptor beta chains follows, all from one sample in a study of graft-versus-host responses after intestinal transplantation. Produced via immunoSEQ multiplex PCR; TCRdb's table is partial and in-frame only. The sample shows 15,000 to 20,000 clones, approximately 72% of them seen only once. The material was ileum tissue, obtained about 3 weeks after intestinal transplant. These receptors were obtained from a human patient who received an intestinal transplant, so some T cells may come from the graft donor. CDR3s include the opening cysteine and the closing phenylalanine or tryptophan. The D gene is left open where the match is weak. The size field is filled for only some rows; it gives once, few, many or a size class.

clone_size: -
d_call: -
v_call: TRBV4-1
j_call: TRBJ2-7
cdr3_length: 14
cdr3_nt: TGCGCCAGCAGCCAAGTGACGGGAGCGAGGGAGCAGTACTTC
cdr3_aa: CASSQVTGAREQYF

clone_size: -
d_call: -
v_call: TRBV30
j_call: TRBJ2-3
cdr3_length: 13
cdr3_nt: TGTGCCTGGAGTACGCCGTGGACAGAGACGCAGTATTTT
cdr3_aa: CAWSTPWTETQYF

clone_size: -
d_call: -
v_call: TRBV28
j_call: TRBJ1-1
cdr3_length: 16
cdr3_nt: TGTGCCAGCAGTCTTGGACTTTACTCTCCTCACACTGAAGCTTTCTTT
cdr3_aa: CASSLGLYSPHTEAFF

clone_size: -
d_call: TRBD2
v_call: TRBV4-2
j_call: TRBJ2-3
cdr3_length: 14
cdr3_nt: TGTGCCAGCAGAACTAGCGGTAGCACAGATACGCAGTATTTT
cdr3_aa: CASRTSGSTDTQYF

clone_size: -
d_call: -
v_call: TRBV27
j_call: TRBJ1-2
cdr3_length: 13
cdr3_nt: TGTGCCAGCAGTTTACAGGGGAACTATGGCTACACCTTC
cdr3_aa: CASSLQGNYGYTF

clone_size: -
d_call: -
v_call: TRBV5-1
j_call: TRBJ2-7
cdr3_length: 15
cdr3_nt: TGCGCCAGCAGCTTGGGGCTAAGGAGCTCCTACGAGCAGTACTTC
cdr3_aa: CASSLGLRSSYEQYF

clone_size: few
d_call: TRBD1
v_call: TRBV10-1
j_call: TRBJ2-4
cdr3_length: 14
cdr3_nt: TGCGCCAGCAGTGGTGGACAGGGGACGGGCATTCAGTACTTC
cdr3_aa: CASSGGQGTGIQYF

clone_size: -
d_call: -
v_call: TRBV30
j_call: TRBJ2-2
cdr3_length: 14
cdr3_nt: TGTGCCTGGAATAGCGGATCTCACACCGGGGAGCTGTTTTTT
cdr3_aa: CAWNSGSHTGELFF

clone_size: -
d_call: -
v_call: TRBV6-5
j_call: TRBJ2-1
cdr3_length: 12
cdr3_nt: TGTGCCAGCAGTTACTCGGGCGTTGAGCAGTTCTTC
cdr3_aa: CASSYSGVEQFF

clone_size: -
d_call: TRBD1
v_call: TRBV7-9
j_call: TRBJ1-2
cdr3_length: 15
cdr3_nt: TGTGCCAGCAGCTTAGGAACAGGGGCCACCTATGGCTACACCTTC
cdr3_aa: CASSLGTGATYGYTF

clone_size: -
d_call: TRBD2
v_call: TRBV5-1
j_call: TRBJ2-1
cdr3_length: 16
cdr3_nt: TGCGCCAGCAGCTTGGGACTAGCCCGAACCTACAATGAGCAGTTCTTC
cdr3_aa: CASSLGLARTYNEQFF

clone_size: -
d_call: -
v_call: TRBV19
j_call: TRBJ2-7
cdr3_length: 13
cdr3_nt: TGTGCCAGTAGTTGGTCCTCCTCCTACGAGCAGTACTTC
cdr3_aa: CASSWSSSYEQYF

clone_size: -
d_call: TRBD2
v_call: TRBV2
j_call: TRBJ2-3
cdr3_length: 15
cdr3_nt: TGTGCCACCGAGACGGGACTAGCGGTGAGAGATACGCAGTATTTT
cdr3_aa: CATETGLAVRDTQYF

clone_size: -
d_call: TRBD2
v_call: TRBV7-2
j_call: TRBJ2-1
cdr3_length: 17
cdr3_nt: TGTGCCAGCAGCCCACGACTAGCGGCGAGCTTCTACAATGAGCAGTTCTTC
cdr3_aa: CASSPRLAASFYNEQFF

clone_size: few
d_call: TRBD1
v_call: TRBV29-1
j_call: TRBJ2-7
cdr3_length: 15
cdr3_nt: TGCAGCGTTGAAGATCCCGGACAGGGCTCCTACGAGCAGTACTTC
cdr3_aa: CSVEDPGQGSYEQYF

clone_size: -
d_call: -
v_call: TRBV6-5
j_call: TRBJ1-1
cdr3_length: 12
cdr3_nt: TGTGCCAGCAGCTACTTTGGGGCTGAAGCTTCCTTT
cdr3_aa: CASSYFGAEASF

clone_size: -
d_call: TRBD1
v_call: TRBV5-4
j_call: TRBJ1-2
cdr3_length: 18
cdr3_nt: TGTGCCAGCAGCTCACTCACCCCACAGGGGGCCGGGGCCTATGGCTACACCTTC
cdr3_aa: CASSSLTPQGAGAYGYTF

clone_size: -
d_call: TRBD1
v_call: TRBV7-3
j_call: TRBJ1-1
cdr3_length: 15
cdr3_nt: TGTGCCAGCGGACCGGGACAGGGGGTCGGCACTGAAGCTTTCTTT
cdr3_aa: CASGPGQGVGTEAFF

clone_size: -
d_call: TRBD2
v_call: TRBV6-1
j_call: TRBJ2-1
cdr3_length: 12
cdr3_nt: TGTGCCGGCACAGATAGCGGGAGAGAGCAGTTCTTC
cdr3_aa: CAGTDSGREQFF

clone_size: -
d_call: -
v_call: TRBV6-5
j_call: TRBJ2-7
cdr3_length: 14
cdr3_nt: TGTGCCAGCAGTTACTCGGGGGGCTCCTACGAGCAGTACTTC
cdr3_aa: CASSYSGGSYEQYF

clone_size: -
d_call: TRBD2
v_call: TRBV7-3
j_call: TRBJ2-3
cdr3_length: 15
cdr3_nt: TGTGCCAGCAGCTTTAGCGGGGGGGTAGCAGATACGCAGTATTTT
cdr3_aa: CASSFSGGVADTQYF

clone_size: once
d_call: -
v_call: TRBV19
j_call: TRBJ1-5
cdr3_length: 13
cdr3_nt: TGTGCCAGTAGGACAGGCCAAAATCAGCCCCAGCATTTT
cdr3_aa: CASRTGQNQPQHF

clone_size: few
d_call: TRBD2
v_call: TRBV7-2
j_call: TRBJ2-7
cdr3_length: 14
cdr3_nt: TGTGCCAGCAGCTTTCTAGCGGGAGTTTACGAGCAGTACTTC
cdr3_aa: CASSFLAGVYEQYF

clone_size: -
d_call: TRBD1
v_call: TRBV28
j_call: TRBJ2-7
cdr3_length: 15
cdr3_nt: TGTGCCAGCAGCAATGGGGGGACAGGGGCCTACGAGCAGTACTTC
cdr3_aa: CASSNGGTGAYEQYF

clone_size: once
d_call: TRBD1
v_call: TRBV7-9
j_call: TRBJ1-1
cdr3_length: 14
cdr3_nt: TGTGCCAGCAGCTCCTGGACAGGGGACACTGAAGCTTTCTTT
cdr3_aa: CASSSWTGDTEAFF

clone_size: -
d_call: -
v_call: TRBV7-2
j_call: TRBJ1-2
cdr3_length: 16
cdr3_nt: TGTGCCAGCAGCTTAGCCATACCGGGACAAGAGAATGGCTACACCTTC
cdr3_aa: CASSLAIPGQENGYTF

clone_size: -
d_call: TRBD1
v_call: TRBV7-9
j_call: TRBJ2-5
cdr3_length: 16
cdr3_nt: TGTGCCAGCACCCACGGGGACAGGGGGCTCCAAGAGACCCAGTACTTC
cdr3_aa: CASTHGDRGLQETQYF

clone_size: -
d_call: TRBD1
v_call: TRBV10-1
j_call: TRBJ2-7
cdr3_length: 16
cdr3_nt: TGCGCCAGCAGTCCGGGGAAGACAGGGTGGACCTACGAGCAGTACTTC
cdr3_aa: CASSPGKTGWTYEQYF

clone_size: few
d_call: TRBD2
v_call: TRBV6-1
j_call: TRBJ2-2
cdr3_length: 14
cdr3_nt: TGTGCCAGCCAGCTAGCGGGGATAACCGGGGAGCTGTTTTTT
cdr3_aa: CASQLAGITGELFF

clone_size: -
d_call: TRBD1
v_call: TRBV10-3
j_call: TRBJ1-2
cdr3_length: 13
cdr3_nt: TGTGCCATCAGGAGTACAGGGGAGTATGGCTACACCTTC
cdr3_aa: CAIRSTGEYGYTF

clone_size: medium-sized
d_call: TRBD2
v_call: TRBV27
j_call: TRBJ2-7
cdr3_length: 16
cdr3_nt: TGTGCCAGCAGTTTAGGAACTAGCGGGAATTTCTACGAGCAGTACTTC
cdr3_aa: CASSLGTSGNFYEQYF

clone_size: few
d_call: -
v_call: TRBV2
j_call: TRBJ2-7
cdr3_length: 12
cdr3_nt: TGTGCCAGCCGCCCGGGGGCCTACGAGCAGTACTTC
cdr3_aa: CASRPGAYEQYF

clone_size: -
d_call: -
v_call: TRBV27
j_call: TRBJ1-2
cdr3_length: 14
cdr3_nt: TGTGCCAGCAGTCTAGCCGGGTTTTGCGATGGCTACACCTTC
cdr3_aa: CASSLAGFCDGYTF

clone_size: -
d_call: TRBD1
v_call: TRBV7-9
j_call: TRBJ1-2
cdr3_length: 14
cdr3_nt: TGTGCCAGCAGCCATGGGACAGGGGGCTATGGCTACACCTTC
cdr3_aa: CASSHGTGGYGYTF

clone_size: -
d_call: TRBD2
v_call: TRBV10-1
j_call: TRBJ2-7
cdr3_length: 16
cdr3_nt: TGCGCCAGCAGTGTACTACTAGCGTCTTCGGGGTACGAGCAGTACTTC
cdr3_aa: CASSVLLASSGYEQYF

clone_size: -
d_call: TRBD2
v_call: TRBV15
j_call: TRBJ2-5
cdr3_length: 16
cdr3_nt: TGTGCCACCAGCAGAGAGATTGGTAGCGGGAGTGAGACCCAGTACTTC
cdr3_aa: CATSREIGSGSETQYF

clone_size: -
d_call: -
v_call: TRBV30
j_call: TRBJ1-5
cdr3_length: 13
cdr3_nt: TGTGCCTGGAGTGAGCAGGGGTACCAGCCCCAGCATTTT
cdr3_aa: CAWSEQGYQPQHF

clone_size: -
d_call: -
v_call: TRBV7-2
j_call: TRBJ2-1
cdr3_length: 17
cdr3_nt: TGTGCCAGCAGCTTAGCGGTACCACTTCTACGGCGGAATGAGCAGTTCTTC
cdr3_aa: CASSLAVPLLRRNEQFF

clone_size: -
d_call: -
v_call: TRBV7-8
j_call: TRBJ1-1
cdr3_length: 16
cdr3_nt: TGTGCCAGCAGCTTATGGTGGCAGGGGATGAACACTGAAGCTTTCTTT
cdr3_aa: CASSLWWQGMNTEAFF

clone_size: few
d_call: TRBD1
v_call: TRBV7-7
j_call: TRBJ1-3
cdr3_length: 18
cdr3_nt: TGTGCCAGCAGCCAGGACAACCAAACAGGGGGTCGTGGAAACACCATATATTTT
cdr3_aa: CASSQDNQTGGRGNTIYF

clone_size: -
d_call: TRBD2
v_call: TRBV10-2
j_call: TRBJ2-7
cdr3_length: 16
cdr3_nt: TGCGCCAGCACCCCATTTTTTAAAGCGGGAGTGCGCGAGCAGTACTTC
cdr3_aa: CASTPFFKAGVREQYF

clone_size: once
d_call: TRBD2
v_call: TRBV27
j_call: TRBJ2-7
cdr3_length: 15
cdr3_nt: TGTGCCAGCAGTTATAGCGGGGGCCAGACCTACGAGCAGTACTTC
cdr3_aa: CASSYSGGQTYEQYF

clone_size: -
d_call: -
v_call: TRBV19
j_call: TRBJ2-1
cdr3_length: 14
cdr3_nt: TGTGCCAGTAGTATTTGGGAGTTAAACAATGAGCAGTTCTTC
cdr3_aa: CASSIWELNNEQFF

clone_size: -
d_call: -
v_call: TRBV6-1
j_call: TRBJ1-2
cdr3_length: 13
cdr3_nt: TGTGCCAGCAGTGTGGGGCTGAACTATGGCTACACCTTC
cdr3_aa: CASSVGLNYGYTF

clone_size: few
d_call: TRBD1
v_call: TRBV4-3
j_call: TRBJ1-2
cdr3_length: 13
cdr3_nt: TGCGCCAGCAGCCCGAGGCAGGGGGATGGCTACACCTTC
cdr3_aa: CASSPRQGDGYTF

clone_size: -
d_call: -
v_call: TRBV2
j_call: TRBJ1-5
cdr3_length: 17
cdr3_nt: TGTGCCAGCCAAAGGGACACAGGCCTCGCCACGGGTTGGCCCCAGCATTTT
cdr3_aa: CASQRDTGLATGWPQHF

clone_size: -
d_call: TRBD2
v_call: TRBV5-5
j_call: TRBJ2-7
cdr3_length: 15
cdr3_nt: TGTGCCAGCAGCTTATCGGGACTAGCGGCCTACGAGCAGTACTTC
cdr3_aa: CASSLSGLAAYEQYF

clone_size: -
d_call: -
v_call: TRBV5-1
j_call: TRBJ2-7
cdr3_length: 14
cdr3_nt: TGCGCCAGCAGCTTGGCTGGGTACAGCTACGAGCAGTACTTC
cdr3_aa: CASSLAGYSYEQYF

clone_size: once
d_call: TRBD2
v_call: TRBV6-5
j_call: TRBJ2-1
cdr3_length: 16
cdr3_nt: TGTGCCAGCAGTTACTGGATAGCGGGCTCCTACAATGAGCAGTTCTTC
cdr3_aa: CASSYWIAGSYNEQFF

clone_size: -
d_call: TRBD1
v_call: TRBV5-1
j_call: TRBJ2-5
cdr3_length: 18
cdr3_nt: TGCGCCAGCAGCTTGGCCTTTGCAGGACAGGGGGACGGAGAGACCCAGTACTTC
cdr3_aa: CASSLAFAGQGDGETQYF

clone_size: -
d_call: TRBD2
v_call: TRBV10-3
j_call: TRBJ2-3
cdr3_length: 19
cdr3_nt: TGTGCCATCAGTGAGTCTGCGGGACTAGCGGGAGGGAGCACAGATACGCAGTATTTT
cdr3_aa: CAISESAGLAGGSTDTQYF

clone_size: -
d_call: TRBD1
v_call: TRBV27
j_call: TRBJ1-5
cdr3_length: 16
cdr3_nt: TGTGCCAGCAGGCCCAACAGGGGGCTGACGAGGGGGCCCCAGCATTTT
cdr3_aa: CASRPNRGLTRGPQHF

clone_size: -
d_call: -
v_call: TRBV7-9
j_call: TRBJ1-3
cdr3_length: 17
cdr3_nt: TGTGCCAGCAGCTTAGCTTATACAGGCAGCTCTGGAAACACCATATATTTT
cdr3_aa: CASSLAYTGSSGNTIYF